The 17 T cell receptor beta chains below come from one sample, sequenced in a study of cytomegalovirus exposure and HLA in healthy donors. In the PCR, 60 Vbeta and 13 Jbeta primers were used. TCRdb's copy holds only in-frame clones and misses some; the assay was immunoSEQ multiplex PCR. The table includes about 110,000 clones, under 85% detected once. The specimen sequenced was PBMCs. The receptors come from a middle-aged man in good health and CMV-seronegative.

As for this clone: The sample holds other DNA sequences that translate to the same CDR3. The rearrangement joins TRBV27 to TRBJ2-7; D is possibly TRBD1 (5 bases). The CDR3 length is 15 residues. The germline V gene encodes CDR1 MNHEY and CDR2 SMNVEV (reference sequence). V lost 5 bases to trimming and J lost 0 bases, with 14 bases between them. The CDR3 DNA is TGTGCCAGCAGTACCACAGGCGGCCCCTCCTACGAGCAGTACTTC. Translating gives CASSTTGGPSYEQYF.

The V call is TRBV10-3, the J call TRBJ2-7, with D tentatively TRBD2 (5 bases). Trimming removed 3 bases from V and 0 bases from J, with 15 bases in between. CDR3 length equals 16 residues. CDR1 and CDR2 (germline): ENHRY, SYGVKD. The CDR3 sequence: CAISDRRTAYSYEQYF. The CDR3 DNA reads TGTGCCATCAGTGACCGAAGGACTGCTTACTCCTACGAGCAGTACTTC.

The genes are TRBV29-1 and TRBJ2-7, with TRBD2 matching 8 bases. J was trimmed by 5 bases and V by 2 bases; bases with no gene match: 11. From germline, CDR1 is SQVTM and CDR2 ANQGSEA. The length of the CDR3 is 15 residues. The CDR3 loop reads CSVEWAERESHEQYF. CDR3 DNA: TGCAGCGTTGAATGGGCGGAGCGGGAGTCCCACGAGCAGTACTTC.

The V call is TRBV28, the J call TRBJ2-7; 7 bases line up with TRBD2. In germline, CDR1 is MDHEN, CDR2 SYDVKM. The CDR3 totals 14 residues. V lost 4 bases to trimming and J lost 1 base; unmatched junction nucleotides: 4. DNA of the CDR3: TGTGCCAGCAGTTCAGCGGGGCCTTCCTACGAGCAGTACTTC. Its protein product is CASSSAGPSYEQYF. The full variable domain, with the rest looked up from reference TRBV28 and TRBJ2-7, is DVKVTQSSRYLVKRTGEKVFLECVQDMDHENMFWYRQDPGLGLRLIYFSYDVKMKEKGDIPEGYSVSREKKERFSLILESASTNQTSMYLCASSSAGPSYEQYFGPGTRLTVT.

V usage is TRBV2 and J usage is TRBJ2-5; D is unresolved. The J call may be in error: the DNA end matches TRBJ2-7 better. The length of the CDR3 is 16 residues. Germline loops: CDR1 SNHLY, CDR2 FYNNEI. CDR3 sequence (DNA): TGTGCCAGCAGTGAAGCGCTTTTTGACTCCAGATACGAGCAGTACTTC. Protein sequence: CASSEALFDSRYEQYF.

This chain connects TRBV19 to TRBJ1-1; 7 nucleotides line up with TRBD1. This CDR3 has 17 amino acids. Trimming cost V 6 bases and J 4 bases; bases outside gene matches: 17. Germline V CDR1 and CDR2: LNHDA, SQIVND (reference sequence). The CDR3 region is CASSPLELQGMFTEAFF. Here the CDR3 DNA reads TGTGCCAGTAGCCCACTAGAACTACAGGGGATGTTCACTGAAGCTTTCTTT.

The rearrangement joins TRBV10-1 to TRBJ2-2; the D gene is possibly TRBD2 (5 bases). CDR3 length equals 15 residues. The germline CDR1 and CDR2 sequences are WNHNN and SYGVQD (reference sequence). V lost 6 bases and J lost 8, with 19 bases in between. CDR3 nucleotides: TGCGCCAGCAGCGATGGACTGCATATAGGAGGGGAGCTGTTTTTT. Protein sequence: CASSDGLHIGGELFF.

V is TRBV5-4 and J is TRBJ1-1; the D is unclear. The CDR3 spans 13 residues. The ends were cut back, 0 bases at V and 1 base at J, with 4 bases in the middle. The germline V gene has CDR1 SGHNT and CDR2 YYREEE (reference sequence). The CDR3 DNA reads as TGTGCCAGCAGCTTGGACAAGAACACTGAAGCTTTCTTT. This sequence encodes CASSLDKNTEAFF.

The J gene is TRBJ1-3, the V gene TRBV6-1; 9 nucleotides match TRBD1. Germline V gene data show CDR1 as MNHNS and CDR2 as SASEGT. J gave up 3 bases and V 3 bases, and 0 bases lay outside the gene matches. The CDR3 loop spans 14 amino acids. The CDR3: CASSETGGGNTIYF. As DNA, the CDR3 is TGTGCCAGCAGTGAGACAGGGGGTGGAAACACCATATATTTT.

This clone was seen only once. The gene calls are TRBV7-9 and TRBJ2-5, with D possibly matching TRBD1 (5 bases). Germline V gene sequence: CDR1 SEHNR, CDR2 FQNEAQ (reference sequence). The CDR3 is 14 residues long. Deletions cut 2 bases from V and 6 bases from J, with 13 bases between. In nucleotides, the CDR3 is TGTGCCAGCAGCTTAACGTCAGGGTATCAGACCCAGTACTTC. It yields the protein CASSLTSGYQTQYF.

J is TRBJ1-2 and V is TRBV5-1, with 7 bases that match TRBD1. CDR1 SGHRS and CDR2 YFSETQ come from the germline V gene. The junction had 10 bases not matched to a gene; V was cut back by 1 base and J by 7 bases. The CDR3 runs to 15 residues. DNA for the CDR3: TGCGCCAGCAGCTTGTACCCAGAGGGGGCGCGTGGCTACACCTTC. Protein product: CASSLYPEGARGYTF.

CDR3 sequence (DNA): TGTGCCACCCGGGACGGGAGTTACGGATACGAGCAGTACTTC. Its translation: CATRDGSYGYEQYF. The rearrangement uses TRBV19 and TRBJ2-7; tentatively, D is TRBD2 (6 bases). In germline, CDR1 is LNHDA, CDR2 SQIVND (reference sequence). The CDR3 consists of 14 residues. V was clipped by 10 bases and J by 4 bases, with 20 bases between them. The whole variable domain, filled in from reference TRBV19 and TRBJ2-7, reads DGGITQSPKYLFRKEGQNVTLSCEQNLNHDAMYWYRQDPGQGLRLIYYSQIVNDFQKGDIAEGYSVSREKKESFPLTVTSAQKNPTAFYLCATRDGSYGYEQYFGPGTRLTVT.

J is TRBJ1-2 and V is TRBV7-9, with a possible D match to TRBD1 (5 bases). Trimming removed 4 bases at V and 8 bases at J, with 20 bases between. CDR1 SEHNR and CDR2 FQNEAQ come from the germline V gene (reference sequence). The CDR3 contains 15 residues. The CDR3 is CASSSLAGGTYGYTF. The CDR3, as DNA: TGTGCCAGCAGCTCACTCGCCGGGGGAACTTACGGCTACACCTTC.

The chain combines TRBV6-5 with TRBJ2-7; weak D call: TRBD2 (5 bases). V was pared by 0 bases and J by 2 bases, with 14 bases between. Germline V gene sequence: CDR1 MNHEY, CDR2 SVGAGI. This CDR3 contains 16 residues. CDR3 nucleotide sequence: TGTGCCAGCAGTTACTCAGGTGTGGGAGTGACCTACGAGCAGTACTTC. Protein: CASSYSGVGVTYEQYF.

The V gene is TRBV5-1, the J gene TRBJ2-7; D is possibly TRBD2 (5 bases). The V gene's germline CDR1 is SGHRS and CDR2 YFSETQ. Trimming cost V 7 bases and J 2 bases, with 19 bases left between them. This CDR3 has 15 residues. In nucleotides, the CDR3 is TGCGCCAGCGGAATGGTGTCGGGGAATACCTACGAGCAGTACTTC. Its translation: CASGMVSGNTYEQYF.

The gene calls are TRBV19 and TRBJ1-1; tentative D call: TRBD1 (6 bases). The ends were cut back, 7 bases at V and 1 base at J, with 7 bases in the middle. There are 12 residues in the CDR3. The germline gives CDR1 LNHDA, CDR2 SQIVND (reference sequence). The CDR3 DNA sequence: TGTGCCAGTATAGGGGGGAACACTGAAGCTTTCTTT. The encoded protein is CASIGGNTEAFF.

This sequence joins TRBV13 and TRBJ1-2; D gene ambiguous. Germline CDR1 PRHDT, CDR2 FYEKMQ (reference sequence). Trimming removed 4 bases from V and 4 bases from J, with 13 bases in between. This CDR3 spans 14 amino acids. The CDR3 DNA sequence: TGTGCCAGCAGCTCCCACACGGGTACCTATGGCTACACCTTC. It translates to CASSSHTGTYGYTF.